One sample yielded the 28 T cell receptor beta chains listed below, sequenced in a study of blood T cells in healthy people across ages. Next came a second PCR, run for roughly 6 to 11 cycles, which used a sample-barcoded 5' primer along with a J-beta primer mix. TCRdb re-called the 5' RACE reads through MiXCR, storing one row per CDR3 protein. The sample lists hundreds of thousands of distinct CDR3 sequences; just under 25% were seen once. The sample was also reused in another study, on T cells of mothers and their children.

Sequences were obtained from blood. The receptors come from a boy younger than 18 in good health.

The J gene is TRBJ2-1, the V gene TRBV4-1; TRBD1 matches 7 bases. This CDR3 has 14 residues. Germline loops: CDR1 MGHRA, CDR2 YSYEKL. V lost 0 bases and J lost 6; bases outside the gene matches: 2. The CDR3 region is CASSQEGDSNEQFF. The CDR3 nucleotides read TGCGCCAGCAGCCAAGAGGGGGACAGCAATGAGCAGTTCTTC.

The rearrangement links TRBV7-2 to TRBJ2-5, with 7 bases matching TRBD1. With the DNA end fitting TRBJ2-7 better, the J assignment may be wrong. The CDR3 is made up of 15 amino acids. Germline V CDR1 and CDR2: SGHTA, FQGNSA. CDR3 in DNA: TGTGCCAGCAGCCCCTCCGGGACAGATAAATACGAGCAGTACTTC. Translated: CASSPSGTDKYEQYF.

This clonotype showed up just once. The chain employs TRBV4-2 and TRBJ2-7; TRBD1 might be the D (6 bases). V lost 8 bases to trimming and J lost 7 bases, with 21 bases between them. The CDR3 extends over 14 amino acids. Per germline, CDR1 LGHNA and CDR2 YNFKEQ. The CDR3 reads CASGPWTDTKEQYF. The CDR3 DNA sequence: TGTGCCAGCGGCCCTTGGACAGATACGAAAGAGCAGTACTTC.

The chain carries TRBV29-1 and TRBJ2-5; D gene uncertain. The J call is uncertain, as TRBJ2-7 better fits the DNA end. This CDR3 contains 16 residues. CDR1 SQVTM and CDR2 ANQGSEA come from the germline V gene. CDR3 DNA sequence: TGCAGCGTTGTTAGTTTCGGTGAACACCTCACCTACGAGCAGTACTTC. It translates to CSVVSFGEHLTYEQYF.

This clonotype was observed a handful of times. Germline and junction disagree at one end, which may indicate a read error. This rearrangement joins TRBV28 to TRBJ2-6; D possibly corresponds to TRBD1 (8 bases). The CDR3 runs to 15 residues. CDR1 and CDR2 from the germline V gene are MDHEN and SYDVKM. The CDR3, as DNA: TGTGCCAGCAGTACAGGGGGGGTAGGGGCCAACGCCCTGACTTTC. This translates into CASSTGGVGANALTF.

This clonotype was seen more than once but under ten times. The V and J genes are TRBV7-9 and TRBJ2-5, with 8 bases that match TRBD1. CDR1 and CDR2 (germline): SEHNR, FQNEAQ (reference sequence). There are 13 residues in the CDR3. The V segment lost 5 bases and the J segment 4 bases; nucleotides outside the gene matches: 3. The CDR3 coding sequence is TGTGCCAGCAGCGGGACAGGTACAGAGACCCAGTACTTC. It yields the protein CASSGTGTETQYF.

This clonotype was detected only a few times. This sequence joins TRBV25-1 and TRBJ2-5, with 10 positions matching TRBD1. Germline values: CDR1 MGHDK, CDR2 SYGVNS. The V and J ends lost 3 bases and 4 bases, in that order; junction bases with no gene match: 5. The CDR3 sequence is 15 residues long. CDR3 sequence reads: CASSEGDRGGETQYF. In DNA form, the CDR3 reads TGTGCCAGCAGTGAGGGGGACAGGGGCGGAGAGACCCAGTACTTC.

This clonotype has only a few counts. This chain joins TRBV9 and TRBJ1-5; D gene ambiguous. The CDR3 is 14 amino acids. The germline V gene has CDR1 SGDLS and CDR2 YYNGEE. The ends were cut back, 0 bases at V and 4 bases at J, with 8 bases in the middle. The CDR3 DNA sequence: TGTGCCAGCAGCGTAGGGCAGGTAAATCAGCCCCAGCATTTT. It encodes CASSVGQVNQPQHF. The whole variable domain, remainder taken from reference TRBV9 and TRBJ1-5, is DSGVTQTPKHLITATGQRVTLRCSPRSGDLSVYWYQQSLDQGLQFLIQYYNGEERAKGNILERFSAQQFPDLHSELNLSSLELGDSALYFCASSVGQVNQPQHFGDGTRLSIL.

For this clonotype: The germline gene is not matched at one end of the junction; a read error may be the cause. The genes are TRBV7-9 and TRBJ2-7; D perhaps matches TRBD1 (6 bases). This CDR3 has 14 residues. Per the germline V gene, CDR1 is SEHNR and CDR2 is FQNEAQ (reference sequence). CDR3 bases: TGTGCCAGCAGCTGGGGGACAAGACCCTACGAGCAGTGCTTC. It codes for CASSWGTRPYEQCF. Using reference TRBV7-9 and TRBJ2-7 for the parts outside the CDR3, the full variable domain is DTGVSQNPRHKITKRGQNVTFRCDPISEHNRLYWYRQTLGQGPEFLTYFQNEAQLEKSRLLSDRFSAERPKGSFSTLEIQRTEQGDSAMYLCASSWGTRPYEQCFGPGTRLTVT.

This clonotype was detected many times. CDR3 in amino acids: CASSDRAYEQYF. CDR3 nucleotides: TGTGCCAGCTCGGACAGGGCCTACGAGCAGTACTTC. The rearrangement links TRBV28 to TRBJ2-7; 8 bases align to TRBD1. This CDR3 has 12 residues. Trimming at V came to 8 bases and at J to 2 bases, leaving 2 bases not matched to a gene. Germline V gives CDR1 MDHEN, CDR2 SYDVKM. Drawing the rest from reference TRBV28 and TRBJ2-7, the complete variable domain is DVKVTQSSRYLVKRTGEKVFLECVQDMDHENMFWYRQDPGLGLRLIYFSYDVKMKEKGDIPEGYSVSREKKERFSLILESASTNQTSMYLCASSDRAYEQYFGPGTRLTVT.

The chain has TRBV12-3 or TRBV12-4 and TRBJ1-1; D gene ambiguous. The CDR3 consists of 12 residues. The V gene lost 2 bases and the J gene lost 7 bases, with 8 bases spanning the gap. The CDR3 loop is CASSLRDIEAFF. Here the CDR3 DNA reads TGTGCCAGCAGTTTAAGGGATATTGAAGCTTTCTTT.

V gene TRBV6-2 or TRBV6-3 combines with J gene TRBJ2-2; D is undetermined. CDR1 MNHEY and CDR2 SVGEGT come from the germline V gene. This CDR3 is built from 14 residues. V was shortened by 5 bases and J by 0 bases, with 7 bases between the two germline ends. CDR3 bases: TGTGCCAGCAGTCTACAGCCGAACACCGGGGAGCTGTTTTTT. This codes for CASSLQPNTGELFF.

V and J are TRBV7-2 and TRBJ2-2; either TRBD1 or TRBD2 may supply D (6 bases each). Germline V lookup: CDR1 SGHTA, CDR2 FQGNSA. V shed 0 bases and J shed 5 bases, with 19 bases lying between them. There are 18 residues in the CDR3. The CDR3 region has the DNA TGTGCCAGCAGCTTAGCCCTCTTTAGGGGGGCAGGGACCGGGGAGCTGTTTTTT. Its translation: CASSLALFRGAGTGELFF.

The rearrangement uses TRBV25-1 and TRBJ2-5; TRBD2 is a possible D gene (6 bases). The tail of the sequence fits TRBJ2-7 better, so the J call may be wrong. The germline gives CDR1 MGHDK, CDR2 SYGVNS. This CDR3 is 12 amino acids long. The CDR3 sequence is CASSVNGGEQYF. Written as DNA, the CDR3 is TGTGCCAGCAGTGTCAACGGGGGCGAGCAGTACTTC.

As for this clonotype: The conserved phenylalanine or tryptophan normally closing the CDR3 is absent here, so this likely arose from a read error. V gene TRBV14 combines with J gene TRBJ2-3, with D possibly called TRBD1 or TRBD2 (5 bases each). The CDR3 sequence is 16 residues long. Looked up from germline, CDR1 is SGHDN and CDR2 is FVKESK. V dropped 9 bases and J dropped 6 bases, with 25 bases sitting between them. The DNA for the CDR3 is TGTGCCAGTACCGGGACCGAAAATCCCCCACGCGATACGCAGTATTTA. Its translation: CASTGTENPPRDTQYL.

In its sample, this clonotype was seen a few times. This chain uses TRBV6-6 with TRBJ1-2; 12 nucleotides match TRBD1. Looked up from germline, CDR1 is MNHNY and CDR2 is SVGAGI (reference sequence). J gave up 6 bases and V 5 bases, and 7 bases lay outside the gene matches. This CDR3 region has 15 residues. Here the CDR3 reads CASSPGTGGADGYTF. The CDR3 nucleotides read TGTGCCAGCAGTCCCGGGACAGGGGGCGCGGATGGCTACACCTTC.

The chain carries TRBV6-1 and TRBJ2-5, with a possible D match to TRBD2 (6 bases). The DNA end lines up better with TRBJ2-1; the J call may be wrong. Per germline, CDR1 MNHNS and CDR2 SASEGT. This CDR3 contains 14 residues. Here the CDR3 reads CASSGGGGYNEQFF. DNA of the CDR3: TGTGCCAGCAGTGGGGGTGGGGGGTACAATGAGCAGTTCTTC.

This clonotype was seen a handful of times. This sequence joins TRBV27 and TRBJ2-5, with TRBD1 as a possible D gene (6 bases). The CDR3 contains 15 residues. Germline V gene lookup returns CDR1 MNHEY and CDR2 SMNVEV (reference sequence). V was cut by 4 bases and J by 5 bases, with 17 bases left in between. The CDR3 spells CASSSITGLGETQYF. The CDR3 nucleotides are TGTGCCAGCAGTTCGATCACAGGGTTGGGGGAGACCCAGTACTTC.

The chain joins TRBV20-1 to TRBJ2-7; TRBD2 matches 7 bases. Judging by the DNA end, TRBJ2-1 fits better; the J call may be wrong. The CDR3 sequence is 14 residues long. The germline CDR1 and CDR2 sequences are DFQATT and SNEGSKA (reference sequence). CDR3 nucleotide sequence: TGCAGTGCACGTCTAGCGGAAGGCTACAATGAGCAGTTCTTC. Encoded protein: CSARLAEGYNEQFF.

V usage is TRBV11-2 and J usage is TRBJ1-3; D ambiguous. V was trimmed by 2 bases and J by 0 bases, leaving 11 bases between them. This CDR3 is built from 16 residues. The germline V gene encodes CDR1 SGHAT and CDR2 FQNNGV. CDR3 DNA sequence: TGTGCCAGCAGCTTAATCCCCCAGAGCTCTGGAAACACCATATATTTT. Encoded protein: CASSLIPQSSGNTIYF. Combining the CDR3 with reference TRBV11-2 and TRBJ1-3 gives the whole variable domain EAGVAQSPRYKIIEKRQSVAFWCNPISGHATLYWYQQILGQGPKLLIQFQNNGVVDDSQLPKDRFSAERLKGVDSTLKIQPAKLEDSAVYLCASSLIPQSSGNTIYFGEGSWLTVV.

The table lists this clonotype with a few counts. V and J are TRBV15 and TRBJ1-4; 7 bases agree with TRBD1. From germline, CDR1 is LNHNV and CDR2 YYDKDF (reference sequence). The CDR3 loop spans 14 amino acids. J lost 3 bases, V lost 5 bases, and 3 bases had no gene match. CDR3 loop: CATSLGQSNEKLFF. The CDR3 nucleotides are TGTGCCACCAGCCTGGGACAGTCTAATGAAAAACTGTTTTTT.

This clonotype was observed a few times. The chain carries TRBV4-1 and TRBJ2-5; D not certain. The DNA end favors TRBJ2-7, so the J call may be wrong. The length of the CDR3 is 14 residues. Germline CDR1 and CDR2: MGHRA and YSYEKL. The CDR3 protein is CASSLGHSGYEQYF. The DNA of the CDR3 is TGCGCCAGCAGTCTCGGGCACAGTGGCTACGAGCAGTACTTC.

The chain recombines TRBV20-1 with TRBJ2-6; unclear D gene. Germline CDR1 reads DFQATT; CDR2 reads SNEGSKA (reference sequence). The CDR3 has 14 amino acids. Trimming removed 6 bases at V and 0 bases at J, with 9 bases between. CDR3 DNA sequence: TGCAGTGCCCAGCCGCGCTCTGGGGCCAACGTCCTGACTTTC. This codes for CSAQPRSGANVLTF.

This clonotype was seen a few times. This sequence joins TRBV6-6 and TRBJ1-1, with 8 positions matching TRBD1. This CDR3 region has 15 residues. V was pared by 6 bases and J by 5 bases, with 11 bases of the junction left unmatched. Germline CDR1 is MNHNY and CDR2 is SVGAGI (reference sequence). The CDR3 sequence: CASRNRQGLATEAFF. The CDR3 DNA reads as TGTGCCAGCAGAAATCGACAGGGGTTAGCTACTGAAGCTTTCTTT.

This clonotype was observed a few times. The genes are TRBV20-1 and TRBJ2-4; either TRBD1 or TRBD2 may fit D (5 bases each). V shed 6 bases and J shed 3 bases, with 15 bases lying between them. CDR1 is DFQATT, CDR2 SNEGSKA, per germline (reference sequence). The CDR3 sequence is 14 residues long. The CDR3 DNA reads as TGCAGTGCGACCCCGGGGCTGGTCAAAAACATTCAGTACTTC. Its translation: CSATPGLVKNIQYF.

The sample holds a few counts of this clonotype. This chain links TRBV3-1 with TRBJ2-5; D gene ambiguous. The end of the DNA aligns better with TRBJ2-1, so the J call may be wrong. This CDR3 contains 13 residues. Germline lookup yields CDR1 LGHDT and CDR2 YNNKEL (reference sequence). The CDR3 loop is CASRFTGDNEQFF. DNA for the CDR3: TGTGCCAGCAGGTTTACTGGAGACAATGAGCAGTTCTTC.

This clonotype was found a few times. The V call is TRBV20-1, the J call TRBJ2-5; 12 positions agree with TRBD2. CDR1 is DFQATT and CDR2 is SNEGSKA in the germline V gene (reference sequence). With V trimmed by 6 bases and J by 6 bases, 8 bases remained unmatched. This CDR3 is built from 14 residues. The CDR3: CSAHRLAGEKTQYF. The CDR3 DNA follows: TGCAGTGCACACCGACTAGCGGGAGAAAAGACCCAGTACTTC.

Only a few counts were recorded for this clonotype. The J gene is TRBJ1-2, the V gene TRBV7-9; D ambiguous. V lost 5 bases, J lost 1 base, and 11 bases lay in between. The CDR3 contains 14 residues. Germline V gives CDR1 SEHNR, CDR2 FQNEAQ (reference sequence). The CDR3 protein is CASSRRLDNYGYTF. The CDR3, as DNA: TGTGCCAGCAGCCGCAGACTCGATAACTATGGCTACACCTTC.